This T cell receptor beta chain was captured by sequencing in a study of T cells in Graves' hyperthyroidism and ophthalmopathy. Study in general: Prior to any treatment, at the point of initial diagnosis, peripheral blood was collected.

Template material for amplifying TCR beta CDR3 regions consisted of RNA transcripts. The primer set for the first-round RT-PCR of the TCR CDR3 was HTBI. MiXCR, applied by TCRdb to the multiplex PCR reads, yields one record per CDR3 protein. Among hundreds of thousands of distinct CDR3 sequences listed, approximately 17% were seen once. Study-wide results and limits: Expanded thyroid clonotypes (above 0.001) were mostly also found in blood. Patients with ophthalmopathy were separated from those with stable hyperthyroidism by a 13 V-J model.

This CDR3 region has 16 residues. The germline V gene encodes CDR1 MDHEN and CDR2 SYDVKM. This clonotype was observed many times. The target antigen is unknown. One end of the junction varies from germline; a read error may be responsible. Any patient presenting with uncontrolled infection, other autoimmune disease, pregnancy or lactation was left out. Input material: blood. This TCR was recovered from a woman aged 18 to 35 with Graves' ophthalmopathy. The V call is TRBV28, the J call TRBJ2-5; the match to TRBD2 covers 12 bases. This chain's CDR3 is CASSLLAGGPQGTQYF. Written as DNA, the CDR3 is TGTGCCAGCAGTTTGCTAGCGGGAGGGCCCCAAGGGACCCAGTACTTC.